The 26 T cell receptor beta chains below all came from one sample that was sequenced in a study of blood T cell repertoires in COVID-19. Only in-frame clones appear in the TCRdb table, and some are missing; sequencing was by immunoSEQ multiplex PCR. Of approximately 100,000 clones listed, over 70% are singletons. What was sequenced was peripheral blood. The receptors were sampled from a woman aged 80 or older with acute or convalescent COVID-19.

This clone was observed a few times. The chain employs TRBV2 and TRBJ1-1; D is perhaps TRBD1 (6 bases). Germline values: CDR1 SNHLY, CDR2 FYNNEI. V was shortened by 6 bases and J by 2 bases, with 13 bases between the two germline ends. The CDR3 has 14 amino acids. The CDR3, as DNA: TGTGCCAGCAGGAAGAGACAGGCCAACACTGAAGCTTTCTTT. Translating it yields CASRKRQANTEAFF.

The chain links TRBV5-8 to TRBJ1-5; 9 bases fit TRBD1. This CDR3 spans 14 amino acids. J was trimmed by 5 bases and V by 4 bases; bases with no gene match: 4. From germline, CDR1 is SGHTS and CDR2 YDEGEE. CDR3 sequence: CASSAGTGHQPQHF. The CDR3 DNA sequence: TGTGCCAGCAGCGCGGGGACAGGGCATCAGCCCCAGCATTTT.

This chain links TRBV18 with TRBJ1-3; TRBD1 agrees at 7 bases. The CDR3 covers 16 residues. Per the germline V gene, CDR1 is KGHSH and CDR2 is LQKENI. V gave up 4 bases and J gave up 0 bases; unmatched junction bases: 6. The CDR3 nucleotides read TGTGCCAGCTCACAGGGACAGTCCTCCTCTGGAAACACCATATATTTT. Translation: CASSQGQSSSGNTIYF.

The chain carries TRBV28 and TRBJ1-6; D is perhaps TRBD1 (6 bases). The CDR3 loop spans 14 amino acids. Between the trimmed V and J ends, which lost 6 bases and 1 base, there was a span of 7 bases. Germline V CDR1 and CDR2: MDHEN, SYDVKM. This chain's CDR3 is CASRGGSYNSPLHF. Written as DNA, the CDR3 is TGTGCCAGCAGAGGGGGATCCTATAATTCACCCCTCCACTTT.

This chain joins TRBV9 and TRBJ2-1; D not resolved. This CDR3 comprises 12 residues. The germline V and J ends were trimmed by 4 bases and 8 bases, with 10 bases remaining between them. Germline V gives CDR1 SGDLS, CDR2 YYNGEE. The CDR3: CASSPGPDEQFF. The DNA of the CDR3 is TGTGCCAGCAGCCCTGGGCCGGATGAGCAGTTCTTC.

Points on this clone: Other DNA variants within this sample encode the same CDR3. The CDR3 reads CASSLGQGYGYTF. The CDR3 DNA sequence: TGTGCCAGCAGTTTGGGACAGGGGTACGGCTACACCTTC. This chain connects TRBV12-3 or TRBV12-4 to TRBJ1-2, with 10 bases fitting TRBD1. J was trimmed by 8 bases and V by 3 bases; bases with no gene match: 3. This CDR3 comprises 13 residues.

CDR3 amino acids: CASSLEQGTDRTDTQYF. The CDR3 DNA reads as TGTGCCAGCAGCTTGGAACAGGGAACGGATAGGACAGATACGCAGTATTTT. J is TRBJ2-3 and V is TRBV5-4, with D perhaps TRBD1 (6 bases). Germline CDR1 is SGHNT and CDR2 is YYREEE (reference sequence). The CDR3 spans 17 residues. The V end was cut by 0 bases, the J end by 3 bases, with 17 bases between.

The CDR3 DNA reads TGTGCCAGCAGCCCTAGTAGGGGGACTAGCGGGAAACAAGAGACCCAGTACTTC. Encoded protein: CASSPSRGTSGKQETQYF. This chain connects TRBV9 to TRBJ2-5; 13 bases map to TRBD2. The CDR3 loop spans 18 amino acids. J lost 2 bases, V lost 4 bases, and 11 bases had no gene match. In germline, CDR1 is SGDLS, CDR2 YYNGEE.

The chain joins TRBV28 to TRBJ1-1, with 8 bases fitting TRBD1. V trimming: 8 bases; J trimming: 2 bases; junction bases outside the gene matches: 10. Germline V gene data show CDR1 as MDHEN and CDR2 as SYDVKM. CDR3 length: 15 residues. The CDR3 nucleotides are TGTGCCAGCTTTACAGGGGGTCGGGTAAACACTGAAGCTTTCTTT. It codes for CASFTGGRVNTEAFF.

The V gene is TRBV28, the J gene TRBJ2-3; D possibly corresponds to TRBD2 (7 bases). Between the trimmed V and J ends, which lost 4 bases and 4 bases, there was a span of 15 bases. This CDR3 region has 15 residues. Per the germline V gene, CDR1 is MDHEN and CDR2 is SYDVKM. The CDR3 is CASSWGGRGADTQYF. The CDR3 coding sequence is TGTGCCAGCAGTTGGGGGGGCCGCGGCGCAGATACGCAGTATTTT.

The DNA of the CDR3 is TGTGCCAGCAGTGAATTGCAAGCCGGTTCACCCCTCCACTTT. Translated: CASSELQAGSPLHF. The chain links TRBV2 to TRBJ1-6, with no clear D. CDR3 length: 14 amino acids. Trimming removed 2 bases at V and 9 bases at J, with 11 bases between. Germline CDR1 and CDR2: SNHLY and FYNNEI.

The chain combines TRBV5-5 with TRBJ2-7; perhaps TRBD1 as D (5 bases). Germline CDR1 and CDR2: SGHKS and YYEKEE (reference sequence). The V gene lost 0 bases and the J gene lost 6 bases, with 10 bases spanning the gap. The CDR3 contains 13 residues. The CDR3 sequence: CASSLASGSEQYV. The DNA for the CDR3 is TGTGCCAGCAGCTTGGCGTCAGGGTCCGAGCAGTACGTC.

The chain is built from TRBV20-1 and TRBJ2-3; the D gene is possibly TRBD2 (6 bases). V lost 3 bases and J lost 2, with 12 bases in between. Germline lookup yields CDR1 DFQATT and CDR2 SNEGSKA (reference sequence). The CDR3 is made up of 14 amino acids. This CDR3 is CSASRDFSTDTQYF. CDR3 nucleotides: TGCAGTGCTAGTCGGGACTTCTCCACAGATACGCAGTATTTT.

V is TRBV5-1 and J is TRBJ2-4; D may be TRBD2 (5 bases). Per germline, CDR1 SGHRS and CDR2 YFSETQ. V shed 0 bases and J shed 8 bases, with 6 bases lying between them. The CDR3 is made up of 12 amino acids. CDR3 DNA sequence: TGCGCCAGCAGCTTGGCCGGGGACATTCAGTACTTC. This sequence encodes CASSLAGDIQYF. Variable domain in full (rest from reference TRBV5-1 and TRBJ2-4): KAGVTQTPRYLIKTRGQQVTLSCSPISGHRSVSWYQQTPGQGLQFLFEYFSETQRNKGNFPGRFSGRQFSNSRSEMNVSTLELGDSALYLCASSLAGDIQYFGAGTRLSVL.

The V gene is TRBV7-2, the J gene TRBJ2-1, with D maybe TRBD1 (5 bases). Germline V gene data show CDR1 as SGHTA and CDR2 as FQGNSA. Trimming pared 5 bases from V and 8 bases from J, leaving 7 bases between. The CDR3 loop spans 11 amino acids. CDR3 coding DNA: TGTGCCAGCAGCGTCAGGGATGAGCAGTTCTTC. It yields the protein CASSVRDEQFF. The variable domain in full, with the rest retrieved from reference TRBV7-2 and TRBJ2-1, is GAGVSQSPSNKVTEKGKDVELRCDPISGHTALYWYRQSLGQGLEFLIYFQGNSAPDKSGLPSDRFSAERTGGSVSTLTIQRTQQEDSAVYLCASSVRDEQFFGPGTRLTVL.

The V call is TRBV5-1, the J call TRBJ1-1, with 9 bases fitting TRBD1. CDR1 is SGHRS and CDR2 is YFSETQ in the germline V gene. This CDR3 contains 15 residues. With V trimmed by 2 bases and J by 1 base, 3 bases remained unmatched. CDR3 bases: TGCGCCAGCAGCTTCCAGGGACAGGGGAACACTGAAGCTTTCTTT. This sequence encodes CASSFQGQGNTEAFF.

The chain employs TRBV2 and TRBJ1-4; the D is unclear. CDR3 length equals 14 residues. V shed 7 bases and J shed 5 bases, with 14 bases lying between them. Germline V gene sequence: CDR1 SNHLY, CDR2 FYNNEI. CDR3 amino acids: CASIRVNLNEKLFF. The DNA of the CDR3 is TGTGCCAGCATCCGGGTTAACCTGAATGAAAAACTGTTTTTT.

V and J are TRBV7-9 and TRBJ2-1; TRBD2 matches at 7 bases. V dropped 4 bases and J dropped 4; count of bases not matched to a gene: 7. From germline, CDR1 is SEHNR and CDR2 FQNEAQ (reference sequence). This CDR3 spans 15 amino acids. CDR3 protein: CASSSGLSPYNEQFF. The CDR3 region has the DNA TGTGCCAGCAGCTCGGGACTATCTCCGTACAATGAGCAGTTCTTC.

This chain joins TRBV24-1 and TRBJ1-1; a weak D match, TRBD1 (5 bases). The CDR3 loop spans 14 amino acids. CDR1 KGHDR and CDR2 SFDVKD come from the germline V gene. Between the trimmed V and J ends, which lost 5 bases and 5 bases, there was a span of 14 bases. The CDR3: CATSGSGGKTEAFF. CDR3 coding DNA: TGTGCCACCAGTGGTTCGGGGGGTAAAACTGAAGCTTTCTTT.

The chain uses TRBV2 and TRBJ1-1; D uncertain. Per germline, CDR1 SNHLY and CDR2 FYNNEI. This CDR3 has 15 residues. V dropped 2 bases and J dropped 1 base, with 11 bases sitting between them. The CDR3 DNA reads TGTGCCAGCAGTGAAAGGCGGATGGGGAACACTGAAGCTTTCTTT. Residues: CASSERRMGNTEAFF.

This rearrangement joins TRBV19 to TRBJ1-1; 7 bases fit TRBD1. The J segment lost 4 bases and the V segment lost 6 bases, leaving 8 bases of the junction unmatched. CDR3 size: 14 residues. CDR1 is LNHDA, CDR2 SQIVND, per germline (reference sequence). In DNA, the CDR3 is TGTGCCAGTAGGGTGGACAGGTCAGGCACTGAAGCTTTCTTT. Translated: CASRVDRSGTEAFF.

The V and J genes are TRBV4-1 and TRBJ1-6, with 7 bases lining up with TRBD1. The CDR3 covers 15 residues. Germline V gene lookup returns CDR1 MGHRA and CDR2 YSYEKL. J gave up 7 bases and V 3 bases, and 6 bases lay outside the gene matches. The CDR3: CASSHRDRENSPLHF. The CDR3, as DNA: TGCGCCAGCAGCCACCGGGACAGAGAGAATTCACCCCTCCACTTT.

This clone was observed a handful of times. DNA of the CDR3: TGCAGTGGACAGGGGGCCTATGGCTACACCTTC. Its protein product is CSGQGAYGYTF. The gene calls are TRBV20-1 and TRBJ1-2; 10 nucleotides agree with TRBD1. The CDR3 has 11 residues. CDR1 is DFQATT, CDR2 SNEGSKA, per germline (reference sequence). The V gene end was trimmed by 7 bases and the J gene end by 4 bases; junction bases not matched to a gene: 0.

The chain links TRBV3-1 (or the pseudogene TRBV3-2) to TRBJ1-1, with D hard to call. In germline, CDR1 is LGHDT, CDR2 YNNKEL (reference sequence). Trimming removed 1 base from V and 3 bases from J, with 12 bases in between. The CDR3 is 15 residues long. The CDR3 here is CASSQAWERDTEAFF. The CDR3 DNA follows: TGTGCCAGCAGCCAAGCTTGGGAGAGAGACACTGAAGCTTTCTTT.

This clone was detected many times. The chain combines TRBV2 with TRBJ1-4; TRBD1 is a possible D gene (5 bases). V lost 6 bases and J lost 7, with 15 bases in between. Germline V lookup: CDR1 SNHLY, CDR2 FYNNEI. This CDR3 has 14 amino acids. CDR3 sequence (DNA): TGTGCCAGCAGCACTAGGAGGGACGGTGAAAAACTGTTTTTT. Its translation is CASSTRRDGEKLFF.

This sequence joins TRBV10-3 and TRBJ2-3, with 9 nucleotides matching TRBD2. The junction had 2 bases not matched to a gene; V was cut back by 5 bases and J by 5 bases. Germline values: CDR1 ENHRY, CDR2 SYGVKD. CDR3 length: 13 amino acids. CDR3 sequence (DNA): TGTGCCATCAGTAAGACTAGCGGAGATACGCAGTATTTT. It translates to CAISKTSGDTQYF.